Here is one TCR beta chain with its context. Its specific antigen is unknown. The sample holds no much larger clone one base away, and base qualities are not on file. The CDR3, from cysteine to phenylalanine, totals 16 residues. The retained sequence is limited to the CDR3, 48 bases, with the frame set at the first base. The germline V gene provides CDR1 MNHEY and CDR2 SVGAGI. Trimming removed 0 bases from V and 0 bases from J, leaving 10 bases between the germline ends. The library was produced with PCR. The instrument given in TCRdb is Illumina HiSeq 4000. The TCR beta-chain CDR3 region of each patient was profiled by high-throughput sequencing. The source study handled its data this way. Drawing on CDR3 differences between clinicopathological groups, the researchers built a classifier meant to tell apart patients with distant-metastatic papillary thyroid cancer. Repertoire diversity was assessed with the Shannon index, and tumor-blood repertoire similarity with the Morisita-Horn index. TCRdb handled the public reads itself, with Q25 trimming in fastp and clone calling in MiXCR, and kept productive beta chains. The authors' filters were not applied to this entry. The sample table records 30,000 to 35,000 clones; around 19% of these occur just once. Clones ranked in the top ten supply approximately 8.1% of the sample.

None of the patients had been given any treatment before thyroid surgery. Patient clinical samples collected from the early 2010s to the late 2010s were retrospectively analysed using T-cell receptor beta sequencing. This sample was taken from a study of metastatic and nonmetastatic thyroid tumors (TCRdb year 2020). Regarding the research as a whole: For patients with malignant and with benign thyroid disease, the researchers compared repertoires between peripheral blood samples and tumor or nodule tissue samples. Overall study results and their limits: In both blood and tumor samples, TCR beta diversity was reported to be significantly higher in malignant tumors than in benign nodules.

The TCR was taken from a female donor with papillary thyroid cancer or a benign thyroid nodule (not recorded which). Some clones in this sample may be carry-over from other donors' samples. The chain links TRBV6-5 with TRBJ2-3, with the identity of the D gene unclear. The sample consisted of blood. CDR3 sequence: CASSYSPVPSTDTQYF. The DNA sequence is as follows: TGTGCCAGCAGTTACTCACCGGTACCTAGCACAGATACGCAGTATTTT.